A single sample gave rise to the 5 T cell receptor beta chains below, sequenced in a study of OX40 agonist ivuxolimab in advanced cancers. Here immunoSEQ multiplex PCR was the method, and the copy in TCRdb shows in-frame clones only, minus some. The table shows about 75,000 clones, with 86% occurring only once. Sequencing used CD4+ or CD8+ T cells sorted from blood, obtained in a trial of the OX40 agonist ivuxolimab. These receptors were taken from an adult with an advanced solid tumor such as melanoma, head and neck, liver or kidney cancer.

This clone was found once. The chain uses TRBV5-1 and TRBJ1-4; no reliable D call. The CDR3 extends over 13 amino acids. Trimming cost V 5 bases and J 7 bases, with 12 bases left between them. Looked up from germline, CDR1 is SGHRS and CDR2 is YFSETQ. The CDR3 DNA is TGCGCCAGCAGATTCACCCCTGGTGAAAAACTGTTTTTT. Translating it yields CASRFTPGEKLFF.

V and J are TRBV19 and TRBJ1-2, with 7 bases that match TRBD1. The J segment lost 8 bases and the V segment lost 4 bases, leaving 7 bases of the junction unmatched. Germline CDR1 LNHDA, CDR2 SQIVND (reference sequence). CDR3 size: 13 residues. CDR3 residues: CASSTLDRDGYTF. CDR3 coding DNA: TGTGCCAGTAGTACCCTCGACAGGGACGGCTACACCTTC.

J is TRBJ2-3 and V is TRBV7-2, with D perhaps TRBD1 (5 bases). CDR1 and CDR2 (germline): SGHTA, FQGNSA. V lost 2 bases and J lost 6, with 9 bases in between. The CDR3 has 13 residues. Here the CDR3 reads CASSLRGGDTQYF. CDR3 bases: TGTGCCAGCAGCTTAAGGGGCGGCGATACGCAGTATTTT.

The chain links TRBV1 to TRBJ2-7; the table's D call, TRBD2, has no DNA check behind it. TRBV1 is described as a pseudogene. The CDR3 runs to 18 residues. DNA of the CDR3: TGCACCAGCAGCCCCCTCTTTTCAGCTAGCGGGTTCTCCTACGAGCAGTACTTC. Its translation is CTSSPLFSASGFSYEQYF.

This CDR3 reads CASSFKGNSYEQYF. In DNA, the CDR3 is TGTGCCAGCAGCTTCAAGGGGAACTCCTACGAGCAGTACTTC. The genes are TRBV5-4 and TRBJ2-7; D might be TRBD1 (5 bases). The CDR3 runs to 14 residues. The germline gives CDR1 SGHNT, CDR2 YYREEE (reference sequence). The V end was cut by 2 bases, the J end by 0 bases, with 9 bases between.